Listed below are T cell receptor beta chains from one sample, sequenced in a study of T cell responses to AZD1222 COVID-19 vaccine. Generated by immunoSEQ multiplex PCR, the TCRdb table keeps only in-frame clones and is missing some. Of tens of thousands of clones in the sample, over 75% were seen once. The sequences come from peripheral blood, collected on day 0 of AZD1222 vaccination. The source is an adult in good health. Each CDR3 is given with its conserved first and last residue. Each record gives: CDR3 protein, CDR3 DNA, J gene, clone size, V gene, D gene. A D gene is named only where the DNA matches it firmly. Expanded clones get a size class; other rows say once, few or many, or leave the size out.

CASSLGVSNQPQHF | TGTGCCAGCAGCTTAGGAGTTAGCAATCAGCCCCAGCATTTT | TRBJ1-5 | . | TRBV7-9 | .
CAGGRQLGIQYF | TGTGCCGGGGGTAGACAGCTAGGCATTCAGTACTTC | TRBJ2-4 | few | TRBV2 | .
CASSDRGHNTQYF | TGTGCCAGCAGTGACAGGGGGCACAATACGCAGTATTTT | TRBJ2-3 | . | TRBV12-3/TRBV12-4 | TRBD1
CAWRRFGGGIYGYTF | TGTGCCTGGAGGAGGTTCGGAGGCGGAATTTATGGCTACACCTTC | TRBJ1-2 | . | TRBV30 | .
CASSFRGGGFF | TGTGCCAGCAGTTTTCGAGGGGGAGGTTTCTTT | TRBJ1-1 | . | TRBV28 | .
CASRRDVYQPQHF | TGTGCCAGCAGGAGGGATGTCTATCAGCCCCAGCATTTT | TRBJ1-5 | . | TRBV6-5 | .
CASSTMQGEKLFF | TGTGCCAGCAGCACGATGCAGGGTGAAAAACTGTTTTTT | TRBJ1-4 | . | TRBV12-3/TRBV12-4 | .
CASSLAQDNSPLHF | TGCGCCAGCAGCTTGGCCCAGGATAATTCACCCCTCCACTTT | TRBJ1-6 | once | TRBV5-1 | .
CASSQGAGQGPYGYTF | TGCGCCAGCAGCCAAGGGGCGGGACAGGGACCCTATGGCTACACCTTC | TRBJ1-2 | . | TRBV4-1 | TRBD1
CASSPGGRYGNTIYF | TGTGCCAGCAGCCCCGGGGGGAGATACGGAAACACCATATATTTT | TRBJ1-3 | . | TRBV7-2 | .
CASSYTNLRTGYEQYF | TGTGCCAGCAGTTACACGAACCTTAGGACAGGGTACGAGCAGTACTTC | TRBJ2-7 | . | TRBV6-5 | TRBD1
CAWSEGQGVLFF | TGTGCCTGGAGTGAGGGACAGGGAGTGCTGTTTTTT | TRBJ2-2 | . | TRBV30 | TRBD1
CASRSLDSGYTF | TGTGCCAGCCGGTCTCTAGATAGCGGCTACACCTTC | TRBJ1-2 | . | TRBV28 | .
CASRRGNTEAFF | TGTGCCAGCAGAAGGGGTAACACTGAAGCTTTCTTT | TRBJ1-1 | . | TRBV28 | .
CASSLAADSGNTIYF | TGTGCCAGCAGCTTAGCTGCTGATTCTGGAAACACCATATATTTT | TRBJ1-3 | few | TRBV7-8 | .
CASSEARQNYGYTF | TGTGCCAGTAGTGAGGCGAGGCAGAACTATGGCTACACCTTC | TRBJ1-2 | . | TRBV19 | .
CAGGIGNTEAFF | TGTGCCGGGGGGATCGGGAACACTGAAGCTTTCTTT | TRBJ1-1 | . | TRBV6-5 | .
CASSQDRGRTEAFF | TGTGCCAGCAGCCAAGACAGGGGGCGGACTGAAGCTTTCTTT | TRBJ1-1 | . | TRBV5-5 | TRBD1
CASSLDPRDFYNSPLHF | TGCGCCAGCAGCTTGGACCCACGAGACTTCTATAATTCACCCCTCCACTTT | TRBJ1-6 | . | TRBV5-1 | .
CASSLWDRSNTIYF | TGTGCCAGCAGCTTATGGGACAGGTCTAACACCATATATTTT | TRBJ1-3 | . | TRBV7-9 | TRBD1
CAWSVFQNTIYF | TGTGCCTGGAGTGTCTTCCAGAACACCATATATTTT | TRBJ1-3 | . | TRBV30 | .
CASSIDLSLPEQFF | TGTGCCAGTAGTATAGATCTGTCCCTCCCCGAGCAGTTCTTC | TRBJ2-1 | once | TRBV19 | .
CASSREGNPGELFF | TGCGCCAGCAGCCGAGAGGGGAATCCCGGGGAGCTGTTTTTT | TRBJ2-2 | . | TRBV5-1 | .
CASSQGLQGITEAFF | TGTGCCAGCAGCCAAGGCCTACAGGGCATCACTGAAGCTTTCTTT | TRBJ1-1 | few | TRBV4-2 | .
CASSLAGGTNYGYTF | TGTGCCAGCAGCTTAGCGGGCGGGACTAACTATGGCTACACCTTC | TRBJ1-2 | . | TRBV7-9 | .
CASSISVQGNEQFF | TGTGCCAGTAGTATATCAGTACAGGGCAATGAGCAGTTCTTC | TRBJ2-1 | . | TRBV19 | .
CASSGQIITEAFF | TGTGCCAGTAGCGGACAAATTATAACTGAAGCTTTCTTT | TRBJ1-1 | . | TRBV19 | .
CASSQDRLTRSGKTGELFF | TGCGCCAGCAGCCAAGATAGGTTAACCCGGTCGGGTAAGACCGGGGAGCTGTTTTTT | TRBJ2-2 | . | TRBV4-1 | .
CASSQLTARTDTQYF | TGCGCCAGCAGCCAGTTGACGGCCCGCACAGATACGCAGTATTTT | TRBJ2-3 | . | TRBV4-3 | .
CAISEERYGYTF | TGTGCCATCAGTGAGGAGAGGTATGGCTACACCTTC | TRBJ1-2 | . | TRBV10-3 | .
CATSDHRAGNEKLFF | TGTGCCACCAGTGACCACAGGGCGGGTAATGAAAAACTGTTTTTT | TRBJ1-4 | . | TRBV24-1 | .